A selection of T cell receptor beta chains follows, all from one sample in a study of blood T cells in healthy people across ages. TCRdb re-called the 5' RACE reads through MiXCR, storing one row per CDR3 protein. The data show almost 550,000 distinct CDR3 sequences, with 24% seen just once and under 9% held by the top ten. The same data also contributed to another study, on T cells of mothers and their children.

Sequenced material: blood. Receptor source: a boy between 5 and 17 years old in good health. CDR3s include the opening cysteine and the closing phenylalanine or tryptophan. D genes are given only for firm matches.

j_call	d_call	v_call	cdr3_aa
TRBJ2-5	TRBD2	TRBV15	CATSRDTASGQYF
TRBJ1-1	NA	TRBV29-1	CSVSAGWGNTEAFF
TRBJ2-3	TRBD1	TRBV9	CASSFAGQGVTDTQYF
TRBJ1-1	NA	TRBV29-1	CSVDDTEAFF
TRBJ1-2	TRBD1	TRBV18	CASSPRRFGTGEGYTF
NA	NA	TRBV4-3	CASSQAIRETQYF
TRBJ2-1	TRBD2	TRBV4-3	CASSQGLAGTYNEQFF
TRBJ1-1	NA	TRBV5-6	CASSLANGFSEAFF
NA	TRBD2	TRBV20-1	CSAKGGGGSYEQYF
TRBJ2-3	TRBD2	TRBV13	CASSSSGRTDTQYF
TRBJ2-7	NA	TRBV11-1	CASSSRTAYEQYF
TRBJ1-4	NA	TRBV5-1	CASSLGSGVLGEKLFF
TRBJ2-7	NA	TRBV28	CASSLNEQQYF
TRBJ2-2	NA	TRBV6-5	CASSYSPTGELFF
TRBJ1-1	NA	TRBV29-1	CSAGIMNTEAFF
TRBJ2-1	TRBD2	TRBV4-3	CASSQDQQRDRREQFF
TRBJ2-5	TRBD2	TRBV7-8	CASSPRRGRLARLGLLETQYF
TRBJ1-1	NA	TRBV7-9	CATSRGQNTEAFF
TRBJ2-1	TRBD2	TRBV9	CASSSGLAGSGPNEQFF
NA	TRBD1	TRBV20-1	CSALGQEDPYEQYF
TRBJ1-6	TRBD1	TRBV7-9	CASSPGTGVPLYNSPLHF
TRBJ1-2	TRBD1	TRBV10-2	CASRDTGGANGYTF
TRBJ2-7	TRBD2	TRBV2	CASSRESGGAYEQYF
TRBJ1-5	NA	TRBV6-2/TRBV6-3	CASSQDTPDGQPQHF
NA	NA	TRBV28	CASRETGRLSEQYF
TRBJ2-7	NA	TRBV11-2	CASSLPHMGEQYF